What follows describes a single T cell receptor beta chain. Its antigen remains undetermined. No quality values exist for individual bases; no much larger clone is one base distant. Explained via the paper, the time point label denotes: more than three weeks on oral tofacitinib. The treatment or condition label, as the study defines it: oral pan-JAK inhibitor, 5-10 mg twice daily. From alopecia areata patients, peripheral blood was collected along with lesional scalp punch biopsies. PBMCs were isolated by density centrifugation and stained for CD3, CD4 and CD8, and CD4+ and CD8+ T cells were sorted on a FACSAria. Library preparation was by the immunoSEQ multiplex PCR assay. RNA was extracted from all samples and reverse transcribed into cDNA, which served as template for TCR sequencing. SuperScript III was used to make first-strand cDNA, primed with a 2:1 mix of oligo-dT and random hexamers. A synthetic immune receptor repertoire was used to gauge amplification bias, and whatever bias remained was removed computationally. Under the source paper's analysis protocol: After raw reads were preprocessed to remove errors, the CDR3 was defined following IMGT conventions as running from the conserved cysteine to phenylalanine. Clonality was computed as 1 minus the Shannon entropy, with the entropy normalized by log2 of the number of productive unique TCRs. Whether scalp clones were CD4 or CD8 was inferred by matching scalp TCRbeta sequences against CD4 and CD8 repertoires sorted from blood. This is the immuneACCESS table as TCRdb keeps it, with only in-frame sequences that have V and J called. A part of the clones is gone; compared with another copy, unresolved V genes explain less than half, and the rest is unexplained. V and J calls and clone size follow that table, whereas D and trimming were derived from the DNA. For this sample the table gives 140,000 to 150,000 clones, of which roughly 50% were detected only once. Approximately 16% of the sample comes from the top ten.

This sample stems from a study of CD8+ T cells in alopecia areata (dated 2018 in TCRdb). About the investigation overall: Treated patients were enrolled in an open-label pilot trial of oral tofacitinib at 5 to 10 mg twice daily for moderate-to-severe alopecia areata. Patients stayed on tofacitinib for 6 to 18 months and then had 6 months of follow-up off drug so that delayed response and recurrence could be assessed. The SALT score, which quantifies the percentage of affected scalp surface area, was used to measure disease severity in treated patients. The study used high-throughput TCRbeta sequencing to examine T cell clonal expansion in alopecia areata, in both the C3H/HeJ mouse model and human patients. Human TCRbeta sequencing covered scalp tissue and sorted CD4+ and CD8+ peripheral blood T cells from patchy and totalis/universalis alopecia areata patients and healthy controls. Tofacitinib-treated patients had biopsies at baseline and at 4 and 24 weeks of treatment, with a later scalp biopsy in several patients. Scalp clonality was compared across normal scalp (n=4), patchy alopecia areata scalp (n=8), and alopecia totalis/universalis scalp (n=8). RNA came from the PAXgene miRNA kit for fixed scalp, the miRNeasy kit for PBMCs, and the RNeasy kit for mouse skin. TCRbeta CDR3 regions were amplified by immunoSEQ multiplex PCR with 35 Vbeta forward and 13 Jbeta reverse primers. Overall study outcomes, separate from this receptor: During tofacitinib treatment, many expanded lesional clones stuck around in both scalp and blood, and this persistence may partly explain why relapse happens after treatment is stopped. Unlike mouse skin, where gammadelta T cells dominate, normal human skin contains resident alphabeta T cells that get sequenced too, which complicates analysis of the scalp TCR repertoire. Because the treated cohort was small and included a single nonresponder, larger studies are needed to assess links between baseline CD8+ expansion and response. Scalp clonality and the number of expanded CD8+ clones among the top 100 scalp clones were significantly decreased by tofacitinib. TCR sequences shared between patients were less clear than in mice, possibly partly because of HLA diversity in the patient population. Higher clonality and more expanded CD8+ clones were observed in lesional scalp than in normal scalp, particularly in alopecia totalis/universalis, a finding suggestive of antigenic drive.

For this chain, trimming is 5 bases at the V end and 4 bases at the J end, and the number of junction bases without a gene match is 10. The CDR3 goes from the cysteine to the phenylalanine over 16 residues. The CDR3 DNA has 48 bases and is translated from base 1. Based on the germline V gene, the CDR1 and CDR2 sequences are SGHAT and FQNNGV. The source of this sequence is a human donor with alopecia areata. The sample here was CD8+ T cells sorted from blood, taken at week 4, from a patient treated with tofacitinib. Recombination joined TRBV11-2 with TRBJ2-1, with 8 bases in between that match TRBD1. The encoded CDR3 is CASSPPRDRLYNEQFF. The bases read TGTGCCAGCAGCCCCCCAAGGGACAGGCTATACAATGAGCAGTTCTTC.